A single sample is the source of the 30 T cell receptor beta chains below, sequenced in a study of OX40 agonist ivuxolimab in advanced cancers. Using immunoSEQ multiplex PCR, the repertoire was profiled, and TCRdb retains in-frame clones only, with some absent. The data hold tens of thousands of clones, with 65% to 85% observed a single time. The sample in question was CD4+ or CD8+ T cells sorted from blood, obtained in a trial of the OX40 agonist ivuxolimab. Receptors were obtained from an adult with an advanced solid tumor such as melanoma, head and neck, liver or kidney cancer.

The rearrangement uses TRBV7-2 and TRBJ2-7; 10 bases line up with TRBD2. CDR3 length: 17 residues. Losses at the gene ends were 1 base for V and 2 bases for J; bases not matched to a gene: 8. The germline V gene encodes CDR1 SGHTA and CDR2 FQGNSA. The CDR3 DNA follows: TGTGCCAGCAGCTTAGGGCTTTTGAGCGGGAGGGCCTACGAGCAGTACTTC. This gives the protein CASSLGLLSGRAYEQYF.

The CDR3 protein is CASSVPGLAGVWEFF. CDR3 nucleotides: TGTGCCAGCAGTGTTCCGGGACTAGCGGGAGTGTGGGAGTTCTTC. The chain is built from TRBV6-1 and TRBJ2-1; 14 bases match TRBD2. The CDR3 contains 15 residues. Germline V lookup: CDR1 MNHNS, CDR2 SASEGT. With V trimmed by 4 bases and J by 14 bases, 10 bases remained unmatched.

The V and J genes are TRBV11-2 and TRBJ2-5; TRBD1 agrees at 7 bases. This CDR3 is 15 amino acids long. After removal of 1 base from V and 5 bases from J, the junction contained 7 bases not matched to a gene. Per germline, CDR1 SGHAT and CDR2 FQNNGV. In DNA, the CDR3 is TGTGCCAGCAGCTTAGTTAGGGGGCAGTATGAGACCCAGTACTTC. This translates into CASSLVRGQYETQYF.

This clone was seen a single time. The chain has TRBV28 and TRBJ1-2, with 7 bases that match TRBD1. From germline, CDR1 is MDHEN and CDR2 SYDVKM. This CDR3 has 13 residues. The junction had 7 bases not matched to a gene; V was cut back by 7 bases and J by 5 bases. The CDR3 loop reads CASNRDRIYGYTF. DNA of the CDR3: TGTGCCAGCAACAGGGACAGAATTTATGGCTACACCTTC.

V usage is TRBV27 and J usage is TRBJ1-6, with D unresolved. The CDR3 spans 14 residues. Germline V CDR1 and CDR2: MNHEY, SMNVEV (reference sequence). Deletions cut 1 base from V and 8 bases from J, with 9 bases between. Here the CDR3 DNA reads TGTGCCAGCAGTTTATTCCCGCAGGATTCACCCCTCCACTTT. Translation: CASSLFPQDSPLHF.

The chain links TRBV18 to TRBJ2-1, with 11 bases aligning to TRBD2. CDR3 size: 14 residues. Germline V gives CDR1 KGHSH, CDR2 LQKENI. Trimming took 8 bases from V and 8 from J; bases not matched to a gene: 8. CDR3 sequence (DNA): TGTGCCAGCGCCGACGGACTAGCGGGTGATGAGCAGTTCTTC. Protein product: CASADGLAGDEQFF.

The J gene is TRBJ2-1, the V gene TRBV29-1, with D perhaps TRBD2 (6 bases). There are 13 residues in the CDR3. CDR1 is SQVTM, CDR2 ANQGSEA, per germline. The V end lost 5 bases, the J end lost 2 bases, and 10 bases lay between the germline ends. CDR3 DNA: TGCAGCGTTAAAGGGAGGACCTACAATGAGCAGTTCTTC. It translates to CSVKGRTYNEQFF.

The CDR3 DNA reads TGTGCCAGCAGTGTATGGGGTGGCTACACCTTC. It codes for CASSVWGGYTF. V usage is TRBV25-1 and J usage is TRBJ1-2; the D is unclear. Per germline, CDR1 MGHDK and CDR2 SYGVNS. This CDR3 is 11 amino acids long. V gave up 4 bases and J gave up 7 bases, with 7 bases separating them.

This clone was observed once. The chain uses TRBV5-1 and TRBJ2-7, with TRBD1 matching over 7 bases. V shed 0 bases and J 1 base; nucleotides not matched to a gene: 13. From germline, CDR1 is SGHRS and CDR2 YFSETQ. The CDR3 runs to 18 residues. CDR3 sequence: CASSLVATGISQSYEQYF. As DNA, the CDR3 is TGCGCCAGCAGCTTGGTGGCGACAGGGATCTCTCAGTCCTACGAGCAGTACTTC.

The chain uses TRBV18 and TRBJ1-2; 8 bases fit TRBD1. With V trimmed by 2 bases and J by 8 bases, 7 bases remained unmatched. The CDR3 sequence is 14 residues long. CDR1 and CDR2 (germline): KGHSH, LQKENI. CDR3 DNA sequence: TGTGCCAGCTCACCAGGACAGGGAGGCTACGGCTACACCTTC. Amino acids: CASSPGQGGYGYTF.

J is TRBJ2-1 and V is TRBV27; 14 positions match TRBD2. Germline CDR1 MNHEY, CDR2 SMNVEV (reference sequence). This CDR3 contains 17 residues. J was trimmed by 0 bases and V by 5 bases; bases with no gene match: 3. The CDR3 nucleotides are TGTGCCAGCAGTCTCGGGACTAGCGGGAGCTCCTACAATGAGCAGTTCTTC. Its protein product is CASSLGTSGSSYNEQFF.

CDR3 amino acids: CASSQGIGDTEAFF. DNA of the CDR3: TGCGCCAGCAGCCAAGGGATCGGGGACACTGAAGCTTTCTTT. V is TRBV5-1 and J is TRBJ1-1; D uncertain. Per the germline V gene, CDR1 is SGHRS and CDR2 is YFSETQ. V was pared by 4 bases and J by 3 bases, with 13 bases between. The CDR3 runs to 14 residues.

The chain couples TRBV28 to TRBJ1-2; tentatively, D is TRBD1 (6 bases). Germline V lookup: CDR1 MDHEN, CDR2 SYDVKM. The V end lost 3 bases, the J end lost 2 bases, and 13 bases lay between the germline ends. This CDR3 has 15 residues. In nucleotides, the CDR3 is TGTGCCAGCAGTTTCGAGGACAGAGACAACTATGGCTACACCTTC. Translation gives CASSFEDRDNYGYTF.

The rearrangement joins TRBV27 to TRBJ1-1, with a possible D match to TRBD1 (5 bases). V shed 6 bases and J shed 1 base, with 9 bases lying between them. The germline V gene encodes CDR1 MNHEY and CDR2 SMNVEV (reference sequence). This CDR3 comprises 13 residues. This CDR3 is CASRAGQNTEAFF. As DNA, the CDR3 is TGTGCCAGCAGGGCCGGACAGAACACTGAAGCTTTCTTT.

This clone was detected a few times. The genes are TRBV11-2 and TRBJ1-1; TRBD1 aligns across 7 bases. In germline, CDR1 is SGHAT, CDR2 FQNNGV. Unmatched junction bases numbered 23, after V lost 4 bases and J lost 6 bases. This CDR3 comprises 19 residues. The CDR3 DNA follows: TGTGCCAGCAGCTCAAATAACCGGGACAGATTCATACGGGGCTCTGAAGCTTTCTTT. This codes for CASSSNNRDRFIRGSEAFF.

The V gene is TRBV7-3, the J gene TRBJ2-1; TRBD2 matches at 9 bases. V lost 2 bases, J lost 4 bases, and 3 bases stayed unmatched. CDR3 length equals 15 residues. Germline CDR1 and CDR2: SGHTA and FQGTGA. CDR3 protein: CASSLSLAGYNEQFF. The CDR3 nucleotides are TGTGCCAGCAGCTTATCCCTAGCGGGATACAATGAGCAGTTCTTC.

This clone came up a few times. The chain is built from TRBV6-5 and TRBJ1-4; no clear D. Trimming took 4 bases from V and 12 from J, leaving 12 bases between them. The CDR3 covers 12 residues. CDR1 is MNHEY, CDR2 SVGAGI, per germline. This CDR3 is CASSFPSGELFF. The CDR3 bases are TGTGCCAGCAGTTTCCCCTCCGGGGAACTGTTTTTT.

The chain links TRBV2 to TRBJ2-5; D may be TRBD1 (7 bases). Germline-derived CDR1 and CDR2 are SNHLY and FYNNEI. V lost 6 bases to trimming and J lost 5 bases, with 10 bases between them. The CDR3 spans 12 residues. The DNA for the CDR3 is TGTGCCAGCAGGTCAGGGGGGGAGACCCAGTACTTC. It translates to CASRSGGETQYF.

V usage is TRBV5-1 and J usage is TRBJ1-6; a weak D match, TRBD1 (5 bases). The V gene's germline CDR1 is SGHRS and CDR2 YFSETQ. V was shortened by 0 bases and J by 9 bases, with 10 bases between the two germline ends. This CDR3 spans 14 amino acids. The CDR3 DNA reads as TGCGCCAGCAGCTTGGGGGACTCTGGTTCACCCCTCCACTTT. Translation gives CASSLGDSGSPLHF.

The J gene is TRBJ2-2, the V gene TRBV27, with 8 bases fitting TRBD1. The germline gives CDR1 MNHEY, CDR2 SMNVEV (reference sequence). V lost 3 bases and J lost 1; bases outside the gene matches: 7. This CDR3 is built from 17 residues. The CDR3 DNA reads as TGTGCCAGCAGTTTGACCACCGGGACAGGGAACACCGGGGAGCTGTTTTTT. This translates into CASSLTTGTGNTGELFF.

The chain couples TRBV6-4 to TRBJ1-1; 9 bases agree with TRBD1. The CDR3 contains 15 residues. With V trimmed by 0 bases and J by 6 bases, 5 bases remained unmatched. Germline-derived CDR1 and CDR2 are MRHNA and SNTAGT. CDR3 sequence (DNA): TGTGCCAGCAGTGACTCGAACAGGGGGCACCCTGAAGCTTTCTTT. Amino acid sequence: CASSDSNRGHPEAFF.

The rearrangement links TRBV28 to TRBJ2-5, with a possible D match to TRBD2 (5 bases). Germline V gene data show CDR1 as MDHEN and CDR2 as SYDVKM. The CDR3 totals 13 residues. Trimming removed 4 bases from V and 11 bases from J, with 17 bases in between. Here the CDR3 DNA reads TGTGCCAGCAGTTCGCCCCCGATGGGAGAGCAGTACTTC. It encodes CASSSPPMGEQYF.

The V gene is TRBV30, the J gene TRBJ1-5; D call uncertain. CDR1 GTSNPN and CDR2 SVGIG come from the germline V gene (reference sequence). Trimming took off 1 base at V and 2 bases at J, with 6 bases between the two ends. The CDR3 extends over 13 amino acids. In nucleotides, the CDR3 is TGTGCCTGGAGTGCTAGGGGCAATCAGCCCCAGCATTTT. It translates to CAWSARGNQPQHF.

This clone was seen only a few times. DNA of the CDR3: TGTGCCAGCCGCGTCGAGACAGGGGCCGGGGAGCTGTTTTTT. It yields the protein CASRVETGAGELFF. V usage is TRBV6-1 and J usage is TRBJ2-2; TRBD1 matches at 8 bases. There are 14 residues in the CDR3. Germline V gene data show CDR1 as MNHNS and CDR2 as SASEGT. After removal of 8 bases from V and 6 bases from J, the junction contained 8 bases not matched to a gene.

The chain's CDR3 is CASSPRGGDNSPLHF. The CDR3 DNA reads TGTGCCAGCTCACCACGGGGTGGAGATAATTCACCCCTCCACTTT. The chain couples TRBV18 to TRBJ1-6, with D hard to call. The germline V gene has CDR1 KGHSH and CDR2 LQKENI. V was cut by 1 base and J by 5 bases, with 9 bases left in between. This CDR3 region has 15 residues.

The chain is built from TRBV5-1 and TRBJ2-1, with D possibly being TRBD1 (5 bases). Trimming shortened V by 3 bases and J by 3 bases, and 13 bases separated the two germline ends. Germline CDR1 is SGHRS and CDR2 is YFSETQ. The CDR3 length is 15 residues. The CDR3 nucleotides read TGCGCCAGCAGCTCTTTCCTAGGGGACTACAATGAGCAGTTCTTC. It specifies CASSSFLGDYNEQFF.

V is TRBV5-5 and J is TRBJ2-6, with D possibly TRBD2 on 5 matching bases. Germline V CDR1 and CDR2: SGHKS, YYEKEE (reference sequence). This CDR3 is 17 amino acids long. Trimming left V 0 bases short and J 0 bases short, with 10 bases between. The CDR3: CASSLGTGSSGANVLTF. DNA of the CDR3: TGTGCCAGCAGCTTGGGGACTGGAAGCTCTGGGGCCAACGTCCTGACTTTC.

This clone was detected only once. The chain employs TRBV19 and TRBJ2-6; D ambiguous. Trimming left V 3 bases short and J 3 bases short, with 6 bases between. The CDR3 length is 14 residues. The germline V gene encodes CDR1 LNHDA and CDR2 SQIVND (reference sequence). DNA of the CDR3: TGTGCCAGTAGTATTCCCCGTGGGGCCAACGTCCTGACTTTC. It encodes CASSIPRGANVLTF.

The chain combines TRBV7-6 with TRBJ2-2; 7 bases are shared with TRBD2. The germline V gene has CDR1 SGHVS and CDR2 FNYEAQ. CDR3 length: 16 residues. The J segment lost 2 bases and the V segment lost 0 bases, leaving 3 bases of the junction unmatched. The CDR3 loop is CASSLAQAGNTGELFF. In nucleotides, the CDR3 is TGTGCCAGCAGCTTAGCTCAAGCGGGAAACACCGGGGAGCTGTTTTTT.

CDR3 DNA sequence: TGTGCCAGCAGTTTGGGGCGCCAAGTCGGTAATGAGCAGTTCTTC. The encoded protein is CASSLGRQVGNEQFF. The rearrangement joins TRBV27 to TRBJ2-1; a possible D gene is TRBD1 (5 bases). Germline CDR1 reads MNHEY; CDR2 reads SMNVEV (reference sequence). The CDR3 contains 15 residues. Trimming took 3 bases from V and 7 from J, leaving 16 bases between them.